The rows below give T cell receptor beta chains drawn from one sample of a study of post-analysis software for immune sequencing data. TCRdb reprocessed the PCR reads with MiXCR, giving one entry per CDR3 protein. The sample shows under 900,000 distinct CDR3 sequences, roughly 50% of them seen only once. Sequenced: blood. The receptors stem from a girl between 5 and 17 years old with multiple sclerosis. The CDR3 runs from the conserved cysteine through the conserved F or W. The order of the fields is J gene, D gene, clone size, V gene, CDR3 DNA, CDR3 protein. The D gene is left open where the match is weak. A clone size is listed for some rows: how often the clone was seen (once, few, many), or a class if it is expanded.

>TRBJ2-7|TRBD1|few|TRBV29-1
TGCAGCGTTAAAAGGGACAGGGATTTGTTCGAGCAGTACTTC
CSVKRDRDLFEQYF
>TRBJ1-2|.|few|TRBV24-1
TGTGCCACCGGAACAGGGAACTATGGCTACACCTTC
CATGTGNYGYTF
>TRBJ1-5|TRBD1|.|TRBV6-5
TGTGCCAGCAGGCCGGGACAGGGGAAGCAGCCCCAGCATTTT
CASRPGQGKQPQHF
>TRBJ2-4|.|few|TRBV5-8
TGTGCCAGCAGCTTGGACAGGGTTGGGAAAAACATTCAGTACTTC
CASSLDRVGKNIQYF
>TRBJ2-7|.|many|TRBV5-1
TGCGCCAGCAGCTTGGACGGAACCTACGAGCAGTACTTC
CASSLDGTYEQYF
>TRBJ2-7|.|few|TRBV6-2/TRBV6-3
TGTGCCAGCAGTTATGGCAGTCTTGACGAGCAGTACTTC
CASSYGSLDEQYF
>TRBJ1-5|.|.|TRBV4-2
TGTGCCAGCAGCCCCTACTCGGGAAGGGAAGTCCAGCCCCAGCATTTT
CASSPYSGREVQPQHF
>TRBJ2-1|TRBD2|few|TRBV20-1
TGCAGTGCTAGAGGGTCCAGCGGGAGGACCTCCTACAATGAGCAGTTCTTC
CSARGSSGRTSYNEQFF
>TRBJ2-1|TRBD1|few|TRBV9
TGTGCCAGCAGCGTGCGGCTACAGGGGGAAAATGAGCAGTTCTTC
CASSVRLQGENEQFF
>TRBJ2-7|.|few|TRBV29-1
TGCAGCGTTGTAGGCGGAAACTCCTACGAGCAGTACTTC
CSVVGGNSYEQYF
>TRBJ2-4|TRBD2|.|TRBV7-8
TGTGCCAGCAGCTTTGGGCTAGCGGTACAGTACTTC
CASSFGLAVQYF
>TRBJ2-1|TRBD2|once|TRBV4-1
TGCGCCAGCAGCCAAAGCCCGCGTGCTAGCGGGGGGTCACACAATGAGCAGTTCTTC
CASSQSPRASGGSHNEQFF
>TRBJ2-1|TRBD2|few|TRBV10-3
TGTGCCATCAGGGGGACTAGCGGGAGCTCCTACAATGAGCAGTTCTTC
CAIRGTSGSSYNEQFF
>TRBJ2-5|.|few|TRBV29-1
TGCAGCGTTGAAAAGCAGGGACGGCATGAGCAGTACTTC
CSVEKQGRHEQYF
>TRBJ2-7|.|few|TRBV20-1
TGCAGTGCTAGAGCACTAGCTGGCGAGCAGTACTTC
CSARALAGEQYF
>TRBJ2-7|TRBD2|.|TRBV5-1
TGCGCCAGCAGCTTGGCCGGGACTAGCGGGATCTACGAGCAGTACTTC
CASSLAGTSGIYEQYF
>TRBJ2-7|TRBD2|few|TRBV20-1
TGCAGTGCCCAAGCGGGGGGAAACGGCGAGCAGTACTTC
CSAQAGGNGEQYF
>TRBJ2-1|TRBD2|.|TRBV12-3/TRBV12-4
TGTGCCAGCACGTCGGGGACTACCTACAATGAGCAGTTCTTC
CASTSGTTYNEQFF
>TRBJ2-5|.|few|TRBV29-1
TGCAGCGTTGATCAGGGACTGTACCAAGAGACCCAGTACTTC
CSVDQGLYQETQYF
>TRBJ2-7|TRBD1|.|TRBV4-1
TGCGCCAGCAGCCAAGACGGGGACAGGGTCTACGAGCAGTACTTC
CASSQDGDRVYEQYF
>TRBJ2-1|TRBD2|.|TRBV4-1
TGCGCCAGCAGCCAAAGAGATCGGGCGGGAGTCGAGCAGTTCTTC
CASSQRDRAGVEQFF
>TRBJ2-1|TRBD2|.|TRBV15
TGTGCCACCAGCACCCAGAGCGGGGAGTCCTACAATGAGCAGTTCTTC
CATSTQSGESYNEQFF
>TRBJ2-7|.|.|TRBV7-9
TGTGCCAGCAGCCAACCTTCTCGAGGGACTTCAGCTTCCTACGAGCAGTACTTC
CASSQPSRGTSASYEQYF
>TRBJ2-5|TRBD2|few|TRBV20-1
TGCAGTGCTAGAGACGTAGCGGGGGGGTTAAGACAAAAGACCCAGTACTTC
CSARDVAGGLRQKTQYF
>TRBJ2-3|.|few|TRBV29-1
TGCAGCGCCAGAGTCGGGGGAGGCGCAGATACGCAGTATTTT
CSARVGGGADTQYF
>TRBJ2-3|TRBD2|.|TRBV6-6
TGTGCCAGCAGTTACTGGGAGGGGAGGGCGGCAGATACGCAGTATTTT
CASSYWEGRAADTQYF
>TRBJ2-7|.|.|TRBV29-1
TGCAGCGTTGAAGATCGGGGCCCAGGGCACCTGGACGAGCAGTACTTC
CSVEDRGPGHLDEQYF
>TRBJ2-3|TRBD1|.|TRBV20-1
TGCAGTGCGATGGGGACAGGGGCGAGCACAGATACGCAGTATTTT
CSAMGTGASTDTQYF
>TRBJ2-1|.|.|TRBV7-3
TGTGCCAGCAGACCAACAAGTAGCTCCTACAATGAGCAGTTCTTC
CASRPTSSSYNEQFF
>TRBJ2-7|.|.|TRBV5-1
TGCGCCAGCAGCTTGGGAGTAGCGGCCTACGAGCAGTACTTC
CASSLGVAAYEQYF
>TRBJ2-7|.|.|TRBV7-9
TGTGCCGGCAGCTTAGGGGGCTACGAGCAGTACTTC
CAGSLGGYEQYF
>TRBJ2-1|TRBD2|.|TRBV6-1
TGTGCCAGCACCGCAAGCGGGGGGGGAACTTACAATGAGCAGTTCTTC
CASTASGGGTYNEQFF
>TRBJ2-3|.|.|TRBV27
TGTGCCAGCACCCGTGTGGCCTCTAGCACAGATACGCAGTATTTT
CASTRVASSTDTQYF
>TRBJ2-7|TRBD2|few|TRBV20-1
TGCAGTGCTAGAGATAGCCTAGCGGGGGGGTACGAGCAGTACTTC
CSARDSLAGGYEQYF
>TRBJ2-2|.|.|TRBV12-3/TRBV12-4
TGTGCCAGCAGTTCTCCGGGACTCACCACCGGGGAGCTGTTTTTT
CASSSPGLTTGELFF
>TRBJ2-1|.|.|TRBV7-3
TGTGCCAGCAGCACAACGGGGATCGGGGCTAACAATGAGCAGTTCTTC
CASSTTGIGANNEQFF
>TRBJ2-5|TRBD2|few|TRBV20-1
TGCAGTGCCATTATAGCGGGGGGGACCCAAGAGACCCAGTACTTC
CSAIIAGGTQETQYF
>TRBJ1-1|.|.|TRBV29-1
TGCAGCGTTGAATGGAGGGTTACATCGAACACTGAAGCTTTCTTT
CSVEWRVTSNTEAFF
>TRBJ2-3|.|.|TRBV25-1
TGTGCCAGCAGTGAATTAGGGAGGTTCAGCACAGATACGCAGTATTTT
CASSELGRFSTDTQYF
>TRBJ1-1|TRBD1|.|TRBV15
TGTGCCACCAGCAGAGATCAGGGGGGGGACACTGAAGCTTTCTTT
CATSRDQGGDTEAFF
>TRBJ1-1|.|.|TRBV12-3/TRBV12-4
TGTGCCAGCAGTTTAAAGGTGAGGGGAGCTTTCTTT
CASSLKVRGAFF
>TRBJ2-7|TRBD2|.|TRBV20-1
TGCAGTGCTAGAGTAGGGACTAGCGGCTACGAGCAGTACTTC
CSARVGTSGYEQYF
>TRBJ2-3|TRBD1|.|TRBV5-1
TGCGCCAGCAGCCTTCGGACAGGAATCTTCACAGATACGCAGTATTTT
CASSLRTGIFTDTQYF
>TRBJ2-4|.|.|TRBV12-3/TRBV12-4
TGTACCAGCAGTTTTCCTCGGCAGCGCCAGTACTTC
CTSSFPRQRQYF
>TRBJ2-5|.|.|TRBV7-6
TGTGCCAGCAGCGTAGTGTGGGTTGGGGCGGGCTGGCAAGAGACCCAGTACTTC
CASSVVWVGAGWQETQYF
>TRBJ2-1|.|.|TRBV20-1
TGCAGTGCGCCTCTTTTAGGGCTCCATGAGCAGTTCTTC
CSAPLLGLHEQFF
>TRBJ1-2|TRBD1|.|TRBV20-1
TGCAGTGCTAGACCGGGACAGGGAAAAGGCTACACCTTC
CSARPGQGKGYTF
>TRBJ2-7|TRBD2|.|TRBV20-1
TGCAGTGCTCCGCTCGGTCTAGCGGGGGACTACGAGCAGTACTTC
CSAPLGLAGDYEQYF
>TRBJ2-3|TRBD1|.|TRBV7-3
TGTGCCAGCAGCCCTTCCGGGACAGGGGGCGCGGATACGCAGTATTTT
CASSPSGTGGADTQYF
>TRBJ2-5|.|.|TRBV12-5
TGTGCTGGTGGTTTGCCCGGAGTGGGAGAGACCCAGTACTTC
CAGGLPGVGETQYF
>TRBJ1-5|.|.|TRBV30
TGTGCCTGGAGTGTAGGGGGTAGCAATCAGCCCCAGCATTTT
CAWSVGGSNQPQHF
>TRBJ1-1|.|.|TRBV4-1
TGCGCCAGCAGCCAAGTCGGCAGCAAGAACACTGAAGCTTTCTTT
CASSQVGSKNTEAFF
>TRBJ2-5|TRBD2|.|TRBV6-4
TGTGCCAGCAGTGAGGGGGGAGGGAAGACCCAGTACTTC
CASSEGGGKTQYF
>TRBJ2-7|TRBD2|.|TRBV6-6
TGTGCCAGCAGTGACGTAGCGGGAGGACTCTCCTACGAGCAGTACTTC
CASSDVAGGLSYEQYF
>TRBJ1-2|.|.|TRBV20-1
TGCAGTGCTAGACCAGACTATGGCTACACCTTC
CSARPDYGYTF
>TRBJ1-6|.|.|TRBV18
TGTGCCAGCTCCACCACAGGGTCCGGTTCACCCCTCCACTTT
CASSTTGSGSPLHF
>TRBJ1-6|.|.|TRBV5-1
TGCGCCAGCAGCTTAAGTAGGACCGAGAATTCACCCCTCCACTTT
CASSLSRTENSPLHF